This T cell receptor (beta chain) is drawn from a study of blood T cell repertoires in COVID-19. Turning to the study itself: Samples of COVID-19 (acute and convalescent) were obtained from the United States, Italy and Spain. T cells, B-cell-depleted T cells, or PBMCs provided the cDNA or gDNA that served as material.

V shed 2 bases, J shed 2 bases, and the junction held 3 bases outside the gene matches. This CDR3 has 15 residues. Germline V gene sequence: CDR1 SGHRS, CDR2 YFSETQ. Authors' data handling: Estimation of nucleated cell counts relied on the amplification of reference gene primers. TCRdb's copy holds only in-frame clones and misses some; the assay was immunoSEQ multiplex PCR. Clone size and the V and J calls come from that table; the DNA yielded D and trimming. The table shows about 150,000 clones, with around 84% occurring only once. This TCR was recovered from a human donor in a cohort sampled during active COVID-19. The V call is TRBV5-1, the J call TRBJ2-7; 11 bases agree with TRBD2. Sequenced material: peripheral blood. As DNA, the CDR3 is TGCGCCAGCAGCTTAGCTAGCGGGGGGACCTACGAGCAGTACTTC. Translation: CASSLASGGTYEQYF.